This paragraph covers one T cell receptor (beta chain) sequence. Its cognate antigen is unknown. Healthy donors had no documented immune events, such as infections, while sampled. The sample originates from a study of identifying expanded T cells in peripheral blood. Study-level results: Technical replicates showed about 1.2 changed clones; around two weeks roughly 18; four weeks 19. Two-week clone count variance significantly increased as total template count grew.

TCRdb's copy holds only in-frame clones and misses some; the assay was immunoSEQ multiplex PCR. The table records 120,000 or so clones, roughly 84% of them present only once. Germline CDR1 and CDR2: MNHEY and SVGAGI. The CDR3 has 14 residues. Trimming pared 2 bases from V and 2 bases from J, leaving 8 bases between. The source material was blood. J is TRBJ2-3 and V is TRBV6-5; no clear D gene. The sequence derives from a person aged 18-70 years in good health. This chain's CDR3 is CASSYGGNTDTQYF. The CDR3 bases are TGTGCCAGCAGTTACGGCGGAAACACAGATACGCAGTATTTT.